The T cell receptor (beta chain) described here comes from a study of STAT5B mutations in CD4+ large granular lymphocyte leukemia. Looked up from germline, CDR1 is LNHNV and CDR2 is YYDKDF (reference sequence). V lost 5 bases to trimming and J lost 3 bases, with 14 bases between them. This CDR3 spans 14 amino acids. The protocol was immunoSEQ multiplex PCR, while the TCRdb copy is restricted to in-frame clones and leaves out a portion. Of around 30,000 clones listed, 65% to 75% are singletons. Findings of the study overall: About 24% of private leukemic clonotypes occurred rarely in other patients' non-leukemic repertoires.

As regards this clone: Its antigen is currently unknown.

Input material: CD4+ T cells from blood buffy coats. This chain uses TRBV15 with TRBJ2-7; maybe TRBD2 (6 bases). The clonotype was recovered from a human donor in good health. CDR3 DNA: TGTGCCACCAGCTTGGGGGGACCCTACTACGAGCAGTACTTC. Translated: CATSLGGPYYEQYF.